A single T cell receptor (beta chain) is shown here with its context. This specimen belongs to a study of PD-L1 blockade in urothelial cancer. Whole-study context: Blood-derived samples held a median roughly 150,000 T cells.

Spiking each PCR with synthetic TCR analog templates was performed. Data came from immunoSEQ multiplex PCR; TCRdb stores just in-frame clones and leaves some out. The table has approximately 39,000 clones, around four fifths seen once. The CDR3 sequence is 18 residues long. The sample's time point: pretreatment peripheral blood. Individual patients had between 1 and 8 samples, taken pretreatment and on-treatment. The TCR originated in a man at least 80 years old with urothelial cancer. The V call is TRBV21-1, the J call TRBJ2-7; the table's TRBD1 call for D was not verified on the DNA. TRBV21-1 is designated a pseudogene. The sequences come from PBMCs, collected around atezolizumab (anti-PD-L1) treatment. CDR3 in amino acids: CASSRDRPTPRSSYEQYF. The CDR3 nucleotides read TGTGCCAGCAGCAGGGACAGACCCACCCCTAGAAGCTCCTACGAGCAGTACTTC.